Below are 31 T cell receptor beta chains sequenced from a single sample in a study of T cells after yellow fever vaccination. TCRdb analysed the 5' RACE reads with MiXCR anew, one entry per CDR3 protein. The profile covers some 100,000 distinct CDR3 sequences, with about 7.2% appearing a single time and 2.5% to 3.5% taken by the ten largest. Source: CD4+ T cells sorted from PBMCs, taken roughly seven weeks after the first yellow fever vaccination. These receptors all come from a man younger than 30 who received the YFV17D yellow fever vaccine.

Ten or more counts support this clonotype. V usage is TRBV4-1 and J usage is TRBJ2-1; 13 bases fit TRBD2. The CDR3 has 17 amino acids. Germline trimming cut 5 bases from V and 0 bases from J; bases unmatched to any gene: 4. Germline loops: CDR1 MGHRA, CDR2 YSYEKL. The CDR3 loop is CASSLGLAGPSYNEQFF. The CDR3 coding sequence is TGCGCCAGCAGCTTGGGACTAGCGGGGCCCTCCTACAATGAGCAGTTCTTC.

The table lists this clonotype with many counts. The V call is TRBV7-2, the J call TRBJ2-3; either TRBD1 or TRBD2 may supply D (5 bases each). Germline V gene data show CDR1 as SGHTA and CDR2 as FQGNSA. This CDR3 comprises 14 residues. The ends were cut back, 7 bases at V and 3 bases at J, with 14 bases in the middle. The CDR3 DNA reads as TGTGCCAGCACCCGGGGAAGGGGTACAGATACGCAGTATTTT. The encoded protein is CASTRGRGTDTQYF.

This clonotype was detected ten times or more. This sequence joins TRBV20-1 and TRBJ1-4; 7 nucleotides line up with TRBD1. V was clipped by 5 bases and J by 4 bases; unmatched bases: 10. The CDR3 runs 15 residues. Germline values: CDR1 DFQATT, CDR2 SNEGSKA (reference sequence). The CDR3 DNA reads TGCAGTGCTCCTAATACAGGGGCATTTAATGAAAAACTGTTTTTT. Translated: CSAPNTGAFNEKLFF.

This clonotype appeared many times. This rearrangement joins TRBV10-3 to TRBJ2-7; D unclear. The V gene's germline CDR1 is ENHRY and CDR2 SYGVKD. CDR3 length equals 15 residues. The V and J ends lost 0 bases and 3 bases respectively, with 12 bases between them. CDR3 in DNA: TGTGCCATCAGTGAGTCGACGGACGGCTACTACGAGCAGTACTTC. It encodes CAISESTDGYYEQYF.

In nucleotides, the CDR3 is TGTGGGGCGGGGGAAGGCAATCAGCCCCAGCATTTT. Its translation: CGAGEGNQPQHF. The chain uses TRBV10-3 and TRBJ1-5; D is possibly TRBD1 (5 bases). This CDR3 region has 12 residues. The germline CDR1 and CDR2 sequences are ENHRY and SYGVKD.

This clonotype has a count of ten or more. The chain uses TRBV24-1 and TRBJ2-3, with no clear D. The V gene lost 2 bases and the J gene lost 6 bases, with 8 bases spanning the gap. Per the germline V gene, CDR1 is KGHDR and CDR2 is SFDVKD. The CDR3 totals 13 residues. The CDR3 sequence is CATSDYPPDTQYF. CDR3 nucleotides: TGTGCCACCAGTGATTACCCCCCCGATACGCAGTATTTT.

This clonotype was seen at least ten times. This CDR3 reads CASSLAGTGTPWPQHF. The CDR3 DNA follows: TGTGCCAGCAGTTTAGCCGGGACAGGGACCCCTTGGCCCCAGCATTTT. The J gene is TRBJ1-5, the V gene TRBV12-3 or TRBV12-4, with 9 bases matching TRBD1. Trimming at V came to 0 bases and at J to 9 bases, leaving 9 bases not matched to a gene. The CDR3 totals 16 residues.

In its sample, this clonotype was seen many times. The rearrangement joins TRBV20-1 to TRBJ1-4, with TRBD1 as a possible D gene (5 bases). The germline V gene has CDR1 DFQATT and CDR2 SNEGSKA (reference sequence). This CDR3 has 16 amino acids. V was pared by 0 bases and J by 1 base, with 12 bases between. CDR3 DNA: TGCAGTGCTAGAGATCGTCAGGGTTTAACTAATGAAAAACTGTTTTTT. This encodes CSARDRQGLTNEKLFF.

This clonotype was found many times. V is TRBV6-6 and J is TRBJ2-6; D gene unclear. V was trimmed by 0 bases and J by 0 bases, leaving 9 bases between them. Germline loops: CDR1 MNHNY, CDR2 SVGAGI (reference sequence). This CDR3 has 17 amino acids. This CDR3 is CASSYSVRYSGANVLTF. As DNA, the CDR3 is TGTGCCAGCAGTTACTCGGTTCGGTACTCTGGGGCCAACGTCCTGACTTTC.

Many counts were recorded for this clonotype. The chain combines TRBV21-1 with TRBJ2-7; the D call of TRBD1 is as the table states it, not checked on the DNA. TRBV21-1 is designated a pseudogene. The CDR3 contains 20 residues. The CDR3: CASTLKGLRDRDRALYEQYV. CDR3 nucleotide sequence: TGTGCCAGCACCCTTAAAGGTCTGCGAGATCGGGACAGGGCTCTCTACGAGCAGTACGTC.

Many counts were recorded for this clonotype. The J gene is TRBJ2-3, the V gene TRBV5-4, with D uncertain. CDR3 size: 15 residues. V gave up 0 bases and J gave up 5 bases, with 13 bases separating them. Germline V gives CDR1 SGHNT, CDR2 YYREEE (reference sequence). For the CDR3, the DNA is TGTGCCAGCAGCTTGGATCTCAAAATGGGAGATACGCAGTATTTT. It yields the protein CASSLDLKMGDTQYF.

This clonotype was seen at least ten times. The V gene is TRBV4-3, the J gene TRBJ2-2, with 11 positions matching TRBD1. The CDR3 is made up of 17 amino acids. Germline lookup yields CDR1 LGHNA and CDR2 YSLEER. V dropped 0 bases and J dropped 4; count of bases not matched to a gene: 4. As DNA, the CDR3 is TGCGCCAGCAGCCAAGATATGGGACAGGGGGGCACCGGGGAGCTGTTTTTT. Its protein product is CASSQDMGQGGTGELFF.

This clonotype was seen at least ten times. The chain recombines TRBV7-6 with TRBJ2-5; the D gene could be TRBD1 or TRBD2 (5 bases each). This CDR3 has 14 amino acids. V was pared by 5 bases and J by 5 bases, with 15 bases between. Germline V gene lookup returns CDR1 SGHVS and CDR2 FNYEAQ. The CDR3 reads CASSRMGTTETQYF. DNA for the CDR3: TGTGCCAGCAGCAGAATGGGGACGACGGAGACCCAGTACTTC. The full variable domain, rest sourced from reference TRBV7-6 and TRBJ2-5, is GAGVSQSPRYKVTKRGQDVALRCDPISGHVSLYWYRQALGQGPEFLTYFNYEAQQDKSGLPNDRFSAERPEGSISTLTIQRTEQRDSAMYRCASSRMGTTETQYFGPGTRLLVL.

The table lists this clonotype with many counts. The CDR3 bases are TGTGCCACCAGCGGGGCCCAGGTATACCATGAGCAGTTCTTC. Translated: CATSGAQVYHEQFF. The V gene is TRBV15, the J gene TRBJ2-1; weak D call: TRBD1 (5 bases). The CDR3 is 14 amino acids. Trimming removed 5 bases at V and 8 bases at J, with 16 bases between. Per germline, CDR1 LNHNV and CDR2 YYDKDF (reference sequence).

At least ten counts were recorded for this clonotype. This chain uses TRBV5-1 with TRBJ2-1; TRBD2 agrees at 8 bases. The CDR3 loop spans 14 amino acids. V was pared by 2 bases and J by 5 bases, with 3 bases of the junction left unmatched. Germline loops: CDR1 SGHRS, CDR2 YFSETQ. CDR3 in DNA: TGCGCCAGCAGCTTTAGCGGGGCCGACAATGAGCAGTTCTTC. This gives the protein CASSFSGADNEQFF. Full variable domain (outside the CDR3, taken from reference TRBV5-1 and TRBJ2-1): KAGVTQTPRYLIKTRGQQVTLSCSPISGHRSVSWYQQTPGQGLQFLFEYFSETQRNKGNFPGRFSGRQFSNSRSEMNVSTLELGDSALYLCASSFSGADNEQFFGPGTRLTVL.

This clonotype was recorded at least ten times. The chain recombines TRBV6-1 with TRBJ2-7; 7 nucleotides match TRBD1. Germline loops: CDR1 MNHNS, CDR2 SASEGT. With V trimmed by 4 bases and J by 2 bases, 2 bases remained unmatched. CDR3 size: 13 residues. CDR3 region: CASSVTGAYEQYV. The CDR3 DNA follows: TGTGCCAGCAGTGTTACAGGGGCCTACGAGCAGTACGTC.

A word on this clonotype: This may stem from a read error, because a much larger clone lies one nucleotide away. The chain joins TRBV29-1 to TRBJ1-4; possibly TRBD1 for D (6 bases). Germline V gene lookup returns CDR1 SQVTM and CDR2 ANQGSEA. V was cut by 7 bases and J by 4 bases, with 10 bases left in between. CDR3 length: 12 amino acids. The CDR3 region has the DNA TGCAGCGCAGGGGCAATTAATGAAAAACTGTTTTTT. It is translated as CSAGAINEKLFF.

CDR3: CASGSGPFYEQYV. CDR3 DNA sequence: TGTGCCAGCGGCTCGGGACCATTCTACGAGCAGTACGTC. This rearrangement joins TRBV5-6 to TRBJ2-7; either TRBD1 or TRBD2 may fit D (5 bases each). Trimming removed 7 bases from V and 3 bases from J, with 14 bases in between. The CDR3 has 13 amino acids. Germline loops: CDR1 SGHDT, CDR2 YYEEEE.

This clonotype was observed once. A much bigger clone sits one base away, suggesting this may be a read error. The chain links TRBV5-1 to TRBJ1-1; D unresolved. Looked up from germline, CDR1 is SGHRS and CDR2 is YFSETQ. V lost 2 bases, J lost 2 bases, and 13 bases lay in between. The CDR3 has 15 residues. CDR3 bases: TGCGCCAGCAGCTTTGATCCGCAGGATAACACTGAAGCTTTCTTT. Its translation is CASSFDPQDNTEAFF.

This clonotype was seen at least ten times. The chain recombines TRBV28 with TRBJ2-7, with a weak D call TRBD1 (6 bases). Deletions cut 6 bases from V and 4 bases from J, with 10 bases between. The CDR3 runs 12 residues. Germline values: CDR1 MDHEN, CDR2 SYDVKM. DNA of the CDR3: TGTGCCAGCAGCCTCACAGGGTACGAGCAGTACGTC. It codes for CASSLTGYEQYV.

This rearrangement joins TRBV5-1 to TRBJ2-1; TRBD1 is a possible D gene (6 bases). CDR3 length: 16 amino acids. Germline-derived CDR1 and CDR2 are SGHRS and YFSETQ. The V end lost 0 bases, the J end lost 6 bases, and 16 bases lay between the germline ends. CDR3 sequence (DNA): TGCGCCAGCAGCTTGGTGTGGTTACAGGGTGGCAATGAGCAGTTCTTC. It translates to CASSLVWLQGGNEQFF.

This clonotype was seen ten or more times. The chain joins TRBV5-1 to TRBJ2-7; 8 bases line up with TRBD2. CDR1 is SGHRS, CDR2 YFSETQ, per germline. The CDR3 consists of 15 residues. The junction had 7 bases not matched to a gene; V was cut back by 5 bases and J by 0 bases. CDR3 sequence: CASRVGLASSYEQYF. CDR3 nucleotide sequence: TGCGCCAGCAGAGTCGGACTAGCAAGCTCCTACGAGCAGTACTTC.

This clonotype was counted at least ten times. The chain uses TRBV7-3 and TRBJ2-1; 10 bases align to TRBD2. The CDR3 loop spans 15 amino acids. With V trimmed by 2 bases and J by 6 bases, 4 bases remained unmatched. Germline CDR1 SGHTA, CDR2 FQGTGA. The CDR3 is CASSLGSGGSNEQFF. In DNA, the CDR3 is TGTGCCAGCAGCTTAGGTAGCGGGGGGTCCAATGAGCAGTTCTTC.

This clonotype was observed many times. The chain links TRBV6-2 or TRBV6-3 to TRBJ2-1; a possible D gene is TRBD2 (5 bases). V was cut by 2 bases and J by 14 bases, with 22 bases left in between. The germline gives CDR1 MNHEY, CDR2 SVGEGT. The CDR3 loop spans 15 amino acids. CDR3 protein: CASSYGERSAMIKFF. In nucleotides, the CDR3 is TGTGCCAGCAGTTACGGCGAGCGGAGCGCAATGATTAAGTTCTTC.

This clonotype was detected a few times. The rearrangement uses TRBV5-5 and TRBJ2-3; D is unresolved. The V gene lost 3 bases and the J gene lost 4 bases, with 21 bases spanning the gap. The CDR3 loop spans 17 amino acids. Germline V gene sequence: CDR1 SGHKS, CDR2 YYEKEE (reference sequence). The CDR3 nucleotides are TGTGCCAGCAGCTCAGGATGGCAGCCGGCTAGTCCAGATACGCAGTATTTT. Protein: CASSSGWQPASPDTQYF.

This clonotype showed up many times. This CDR3 reads CASTAAAAPSYEQYV. The CDR3 DNA follows: TGTGCCAGCACAGCGGCAGCAGCCCCCTCCTACGAGCAGTACGTC. The V and J genes are TRBV28 and TRBJ2-7; D perhaps matches TRBD2 (5 bases). The germline gives CDR1 MDHEN, CDR2 SYDVKM. The CDR3 sequence is 15 residues long. Trimming cost V 7 bases and J 0 bases, with 16 bases left between them.

This clonotype was counted at least ten times. The J gene is TRBJ2-5, the V gene TRBV20-1, with 8 bases fitting TRBD1. The CDR3 is made up of 15 amino acids. Germline-derived CDR1 and CDR2 are DFQATT and SNEGSKA (reference sequence). Trimming removed 3 bases from V and 4 bases from J; junction bases left unmatched: 10. CDR3 sequence (DNA): TGCAGTGCTAGTAACAGGGGGATACGGGGAGAGACCCAGTACTTC. Its protein product is CSASNRGIRGETQYF.

Ten or more counts support this clonotype. J is TRBJ1-5 and V is TRBV7-2; the match to TRBD1 covers 9 bases. The trim removed 5 bases at V and 6 bases at J, leaving 8 bases unmatched. The germline V gene has CDR1 SGHTA and CDR2 FQGNSA. The CDR3 runs to 15 residues. The CDR3 DNA reads TGTGCCAGCAGCACTCGGGACAGGGCGGGTCAGCCCCAGCATTTT. This sequence encodes CASSTRDRAGQPQHF. Variable domain in full (rest from reference TRBV7-2 and TRBJ1-5): GAGVSQSPSNKVTEKGKDVELRCDPISGHTALYWYRQSLGQGLEFLIYFQGNSAPDKSGLPSDRFSAERTGGSVSTLTIQRTQQEDSAVYLCASSTRDRAGQPQHFGDGTRLSIL.

This clonotype was observed at least ten times. The chain joins TRBV27 to TRBJ2-3; unclear D gene. Germline CDR1 and CDR2: MNHEY and SMNVEV (reference sequence). V shed 5 bases and J shed 0 bases, with 6 bases lying between them. The CDR3 spans 13 residues. As DNA, the CDR3 is TGTGCCAGCAGTCACTCTAGCACAGATACGCAGTATTTT. The encoded protein is CASSHSSTDTQYF.

In its sample, this clonotype was seen many times. The CDR3 DNA reads TGTGCCAGCAGTATTGTAGGTCCCTATGGCTACACCTTC. Translation gives CASSIVGPYGYTF. The rearrangement uses TRBV25-1 and TRBJ1-2; no clear D. CDR3 length equals 13 residues. V lost 5 bases and J lost 4, with 11 bases in between. Germline V gene sequence: CDR1 MGHDK, CDR2 SYGVNS.

There are many counts of this clonotype. The chain carries TRBV24-1 and TRBJ2-7; maybe TRBD1 (6 bases). The CDR3 is 13 residues long. V lost 6 bases and J 1 base, leaving 9 bases between the germline ends. Germline CDR1 KGHDR, CDR2 SFDVKD. Here the CDR3 DNA reads TGTGCCACCAGTACAGGGACGTCCTACGAGCAGTACTTC. Translation: CATSTGTSYEQYF.